Given below is one T cell receptor (beta chain) in context. These data are taken from a study of blood T cell repertoires in COVID-19. The V end was cut by 5 bases, the J end by 3 bases, with 14 bases between. Per the germline V gene, CDR1 is MGHRA and CDR2 is YSYEKL. The CDR3 consists of 15 residues. Assay used: immunoSEQ multiplex PCR; TCRdb lists only in-frame clones, some missing. The sample contains about 230,000 clones, under 90% of which appear only once. V is TRBV4-1 and J is TRBJ1-3; D unresolved. The sample consisted of PBMCs or T cells enriched from blood (not recorded which). The TCR comes from a young woman with acute COVID-19. The CDR3 bases are TGCGCCAGCAGCTTCGAGCCGTATGGTGGAAACACCATATATTTT. Residues: CASSFEPYGGNTIYF.